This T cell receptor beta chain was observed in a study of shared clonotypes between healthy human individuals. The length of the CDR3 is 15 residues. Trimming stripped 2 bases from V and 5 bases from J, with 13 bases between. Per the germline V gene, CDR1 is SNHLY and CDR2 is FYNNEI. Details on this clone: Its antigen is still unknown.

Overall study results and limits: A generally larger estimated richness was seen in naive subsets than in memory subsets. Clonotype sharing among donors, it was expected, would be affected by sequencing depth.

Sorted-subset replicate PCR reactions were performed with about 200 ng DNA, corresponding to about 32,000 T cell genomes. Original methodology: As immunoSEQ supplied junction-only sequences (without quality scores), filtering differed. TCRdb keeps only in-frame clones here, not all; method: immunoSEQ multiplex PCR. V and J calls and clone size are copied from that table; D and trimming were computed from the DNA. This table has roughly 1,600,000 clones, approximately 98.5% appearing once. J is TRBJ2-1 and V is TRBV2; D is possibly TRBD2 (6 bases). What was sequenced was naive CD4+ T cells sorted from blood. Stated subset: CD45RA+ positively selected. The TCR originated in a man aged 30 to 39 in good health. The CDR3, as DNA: TGTGCCAGCAGTGAAAGCAGGAGGGGTAACAATGAGCAGTTCTTC. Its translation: CASSESRRGNNEQFF.